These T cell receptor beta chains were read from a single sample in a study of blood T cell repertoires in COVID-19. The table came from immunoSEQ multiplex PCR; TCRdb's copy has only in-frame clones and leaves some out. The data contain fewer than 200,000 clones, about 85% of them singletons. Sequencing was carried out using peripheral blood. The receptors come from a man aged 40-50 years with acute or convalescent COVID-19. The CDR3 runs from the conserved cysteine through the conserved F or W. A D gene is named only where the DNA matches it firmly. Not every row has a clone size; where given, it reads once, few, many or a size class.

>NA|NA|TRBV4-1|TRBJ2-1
CASSFTDYNEQFF
TGCGCCAGCAGCTTTACAGACTACAATGAGCAGTTCTTC
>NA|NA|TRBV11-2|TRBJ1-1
CASSLVGRGEAFF
TGTGCCAGCAGCTTAGTTGGTAGGGGAGAAGCTTTCTTT
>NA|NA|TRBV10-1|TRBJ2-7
CASSESTTGEQYF
TGCGCCAGCAGTGAGTCGACAACGGGAGAGCAGTACTTC
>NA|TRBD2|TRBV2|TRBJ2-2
CASSERLANTGELFF
TGTGCCAGCAGTGAAAGACTAGCTAACACCGGGGAGCTGTTTTTT
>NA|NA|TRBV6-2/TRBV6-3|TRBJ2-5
CASSATDLTAGETQYF
TGTGCCAGCAGTGCCACGGACTTGACCGCCGGGGAGACCCAGTACTTC
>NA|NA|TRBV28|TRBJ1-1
CASSLGKWGDTEAFF
TGTGCCAGCAGCCTGGGGAAGTGGGGGGATACTGAAGCTTTCTTT
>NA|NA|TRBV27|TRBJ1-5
CASSPFYSNQPQHF
TGTGCCAGCAGTCCTTTCTATAGCAATCAGCCCCAGCATTTT
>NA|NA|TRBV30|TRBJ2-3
CAWRSSPSTDTQYF
TGTGCCTGGAGGTCGAGTCCTAGCACAGATACGCAGTATTTT
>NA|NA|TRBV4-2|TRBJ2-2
CASSQERGGSGELFF
TGTGCCAGCAGCCAAGAACGCGGAGGGTCCGGGGAGCTGTTTTTT
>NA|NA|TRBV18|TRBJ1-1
CASSPLEVGNTEAFF
TGTGCCAGCTCACCGTTAGAGGTAGGGAACACTGAAGCTTTCTTT
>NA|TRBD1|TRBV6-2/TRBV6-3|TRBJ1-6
CASSPVTGGIYNSPLHF
TGTGCCAGCAGCCCGGTCACAGGGGGTATCTATAATTCACCCCTCCACTTT
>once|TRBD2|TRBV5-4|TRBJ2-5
CASSQSGGAGKTQYF
TGTGCCAGCAGCCAAAGCGGGGGGGCCGGGAAGACCCAGTACTTC
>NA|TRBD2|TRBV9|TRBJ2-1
CASSVAGGPTDEQFF
TGTGCCAGCAGCGTAGCGGGGGGACCTACGGATGAGCAGTTCTTC
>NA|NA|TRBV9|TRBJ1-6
CASSVDSSHSPLHF
TGTGCCAGCAGCGTAGACAGCTCACATTCACCCCTCCACTTT
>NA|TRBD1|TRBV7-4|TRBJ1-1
CASSFMLKGAVGTEAFF
TGTGCCAGCAGCTTCATGTTGAAGGGGGCGGTGGGCACTGAAGCTTTCTTT
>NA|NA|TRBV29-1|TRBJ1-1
CSVVARVSRDTEAFF
TGCAGCGTGGTTGCGAGGGTGAGTAGGGACACTGAAGCTTTCTTT
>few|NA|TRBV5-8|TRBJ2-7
CASSFRGDEQYF
TGTGCCAGCAGCTTCAGAGGAGACGAGCAGTACTTC
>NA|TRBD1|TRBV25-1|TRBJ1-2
CASSGPGGAYGYTF
TGTGCCAGCAGTGGGCCAGGGGGCGCCTATGGCTACACCTTC
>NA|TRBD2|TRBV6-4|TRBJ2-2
CASSEGGGATGELFF
TGTGCCAGCAGTGAAGGCGGGGGGGCCACCGGGGAGCTGTTTTTT
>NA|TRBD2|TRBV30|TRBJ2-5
CAWEGGFQETQYF
TGTGCCTGGGAGGGAGGGTTCCAAGAGACCCAGTACTTC
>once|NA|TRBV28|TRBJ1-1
CASSLPGQRGNTEAFF
TGTGCCAGCAGTCTCCCTGGACAGCGGGGGAACACTGAAGCTTTCTTT
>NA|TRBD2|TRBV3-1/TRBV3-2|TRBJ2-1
CARGLMVYNEQFF
TGTGCCAGGGGACTAATGGTCTACAATGAGCAGTTCTTC
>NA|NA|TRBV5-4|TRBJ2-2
CASSLAGGNTGELFF
TGTGCCAGCAGCTTGGCCGGCGGGAACACCGGGGAGCTGTTTTTT
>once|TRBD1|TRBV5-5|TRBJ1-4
CASSWGQGSTNEKLFF
TGTGCCAGCAGCTGGGGACAGGGATCAACTAATGAAAAACTGTTTTTT
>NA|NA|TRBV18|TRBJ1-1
CASSREGDGTEAFF
TGTGCCAGCTCACGAGAAGGAGATGGGACTGAAGCTTTCTTT
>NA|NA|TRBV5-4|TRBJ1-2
CASSLDRDIANYGYTF
TGTGCCAGCAGCTTGGACAGGGATATAGCTAACTATGGCTACACCTTC
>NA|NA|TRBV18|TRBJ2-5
CASSRVGETQYF
TGTGCCAGCTCCCGGGTCGGGGAGACCCAGTACTTC
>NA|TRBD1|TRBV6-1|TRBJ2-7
CASSEALDRVGEQYF
TGTGCCAGCAGTGAAGCTCTAGACAGGGTAGGAGAGCAGTACTTC
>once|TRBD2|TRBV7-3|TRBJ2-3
CASSSLPRLAGDTQYF
TGTGCCAGCAGCTCCTTACCTAGACTAGCCGGAGATACGCAGTATTTT
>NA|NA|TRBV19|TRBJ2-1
CASSIGGQEQFF
TGTGCCAGTAGTATTGGCGGGCAGGAGCAGTTCTTC
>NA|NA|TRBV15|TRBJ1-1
CATSRGNRDATEAFF
TGTGCCACCAGCAGAGGAAACAGGGACGCCACTGAAGCTTTCTTT
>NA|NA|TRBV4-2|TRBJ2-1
CASSQVPGFAYNEQFF
TGTGCCAGCAGCCAAGTTCCAGGCTTTGCCTACAATGAGCAGTTCTTC
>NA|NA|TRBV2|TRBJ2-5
CASSEHRTQETQYF
TGTGCCAGCAGTGAACACAGAACTCAAGAGACCCAGTACTTC
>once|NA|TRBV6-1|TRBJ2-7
CASSAIPPGTSSYEQYF
TGTGCCAGCAGTGCTATTCCCCCGGGGACATCCTCCTACGAGCAGTACTTC
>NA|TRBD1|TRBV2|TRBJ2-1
CASSDLGQGAYNEQFF
TGTGCCAGCAGTGATTTGGGACAGGGGGCCTACAATGAGCAGTTCTTC
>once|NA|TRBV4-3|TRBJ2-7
CASSQERTAAYEQYF
TGCGCCAGCAGCCAAGAAAGGACAGCAGCCTACGAGCAGTACTTC
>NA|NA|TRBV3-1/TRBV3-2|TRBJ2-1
CASSQGPLRRFF
TGTGCCAGCAGCCAAGGCCCACTGAGGCGGTTCTTC
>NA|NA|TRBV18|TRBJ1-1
CASSPDSTEAFF
TGTGCCAGCTCACCGGACAGCACTGAAGCTTTCTTT
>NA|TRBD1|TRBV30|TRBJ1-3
CAWGRTGGNTIYF
TGTGCCTGGGGAAGGACAGGGGGGAACACCATATATTTT
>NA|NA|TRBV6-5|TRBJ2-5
CASSQFWGLETQYF
TGTGCCAGCAGCCAATTTTGGGGCTTGGAGACCCAGTACTTC
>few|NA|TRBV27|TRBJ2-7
CASSLYRATYEQYF
TGTGCCAGCAGTTTATACAGGGCAACCTACGAGCAGTACTTC
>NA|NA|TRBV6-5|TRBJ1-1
CASMGEQGNTEAFF
TGTGCCAGCATGGGGGAACAGGGTAACACTGAAGCTTTCTTT
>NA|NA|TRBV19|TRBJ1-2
CASSHESGGDYGYTF
TGTGCCAGTAGTCACGAGTCGGGGGGGGACTATGGCTACACCTTC
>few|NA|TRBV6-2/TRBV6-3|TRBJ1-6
CASSPRGGSNSPLHF
TGTGCCAGCAGCCCCCGGGGGGGATCAAATTCACCCCTCCACTTT
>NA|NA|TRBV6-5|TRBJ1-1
CASSYQEAFF
TGTGCCAGCAGTTATCAAGAAGCTTTCTTT
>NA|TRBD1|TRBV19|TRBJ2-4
CASSFLTGDRNIQYF
TGTGCCAGTAGTTTTCTGACAGGGGACCGAAACATTCAGTACTTC
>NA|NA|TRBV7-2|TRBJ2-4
CASSLGSGAGFDIQYF
TGTGCCAGCAGCTTAGGGTCAGGGGCCGGTTTCGACATTCAGTACTTC
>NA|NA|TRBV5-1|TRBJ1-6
CASRSTSTQSPLHF
TGCGCCAGCAGATCGACATCTACCCAATCACCCCTCCACTTT
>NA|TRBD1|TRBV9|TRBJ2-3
CASSVGISTGSTDTQYF
TGTGCCAGCAGCGTAGGGATTTCGACAGGGAGCACAGATACGCAGTATTTT
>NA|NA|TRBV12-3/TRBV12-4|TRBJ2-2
CASRSPGELFF
TGTGCCAGCAGATCCCCGGGGGAGCTGTTTTTT
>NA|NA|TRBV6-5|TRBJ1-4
CASRQGTSNEKLFF
TGTGCCAGCAGGCAGGGAACGTCTAATGAAAAACTGTTTTTT